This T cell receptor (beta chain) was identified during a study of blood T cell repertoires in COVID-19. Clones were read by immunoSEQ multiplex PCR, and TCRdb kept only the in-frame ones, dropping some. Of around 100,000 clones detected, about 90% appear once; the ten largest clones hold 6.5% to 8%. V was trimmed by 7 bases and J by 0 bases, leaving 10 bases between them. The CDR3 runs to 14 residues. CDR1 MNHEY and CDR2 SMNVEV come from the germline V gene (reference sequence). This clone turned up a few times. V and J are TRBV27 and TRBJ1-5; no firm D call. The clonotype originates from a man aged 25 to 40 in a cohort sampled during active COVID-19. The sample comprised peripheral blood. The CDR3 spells CASKEADSNQPQHF. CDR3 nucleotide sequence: TGTGCCAGCAAGGAGGCAGATAGCAATCAGCCCCAGCATTTT.